A single sample gave rise to the 24 T cell receptor beta chains below, sequenced in a study of blood T cells in healthy people across ages. With a J-beta primer mix and a sample-barcoded 5' primer, a second PCR ran roughly 7 to 11 cycles. TCRdb analysed the 5' RACE reads with MiXCR anew, one entry per CDR3 protein. The repertoire consists of roughly 800,000 distinct CDR3 sequences, with 20% to 30% occurring once and the leading ten covering 2.5% to 3.5%. These same data were also listed under a study on T cells of mothers and their children.

The sequencing input was blood. Receptors originate from a boy between 10 and 17 years old in good health.

This chain joins TRBV21-1 and TRBJ2-3; the D call in the table, TRBD1, was not verified against the DNA. TRBV21-1 is a known pseudogene. The CDR3 contains 16 residues. The CDR3 DNA sequence: TGTGCCAGCAGCTATAGGACAGGGGGCGTTGAAGATACGCAGTATTTT. Translation gives CASSYRTGGVEDTQYF.

This sequence joins TRBV10-2 and TRBJ2-5; D not certain. In germline, CDR1 is WSHSY, CDR2 SAAADI. V gave up 1 base and J gave up 7 bases, with 4 bases separating them. This CDR3 is 11 amino acids long. CDR3 DNA: TGCGCCAGCAGTGAGTGGCGGACCCAGTACTTC. It translates to CASSEWRTQYF.

This clonotype was seen more than once but under ten times. The V call is TRBV28, the J call TRBJ1-5; unclear D gene. There are 14 residues in the CDR3. V was cut by 6 bases and J by 0 bases, with 9 bases left in between. From germline, CDR1 is MDHEN and CDR2 SYDVKM. The CDR3 is CASSQQISNQPQHF. The CDR3, as DNA: TGTGCCAGCAGCCAGCAGATTAGCAATCAGCCCCAGCATTTT.

This rearrangement joins TRBV11-2 to TRBJ2-7; possibly TRBD1 for D (6 bases). The V and J ends lost 5 bases and 8 bases respectively, with 16 bases between them. The CDR3 runs to 13 residues. Germline V CDR1 and CDR2: SGHAT, FQNNGV. CDR3 bases: TGTGCCAGCAGCCCCGGACAGTCCCAGCAGCAGTACTTC. The encoded protein is CASSPGQSQQQYF.

This clonotype appeared a few times. The chain combines TRBV7-2 with TRBJ2-5; D gene uncertain. The CDR3 covers 11 residues. The germline V and J ends were trimmed by 7 bases and 7 bases, with 10 bases remaining between them. The germline V gene has CDR1 SGHTA and CDR2 FQGNSA. The DNA of the CDR3 is TGTGCCAGCACCCCTCTAGGGACCCAGTACTTC. The encoded protein is CASTPLGTQYF.

The chain couples TRBV12-3 or TRBV12-4 to TRBJ2-3, with D hard to call. CDR3 size: 15 residues. V was clipped by 4 bases and J by 1 base, with 12 bases between them. The CDR3 DNA reads as TGTGCCAGCAGTTACTCGATCGGCCGCACAGATACGCAGTATTTT. Translated: CASSYSIGRTDTQYF.

This clonotype was picked up one time. The J gene is TRBJ1-1, the V gene TRBV20-1; 9 bases map to TRBD1. This CDR3 is 15 amino acids long. Germline loops: CDR1 DFQATT, CDR2 SNEGSKA (reference sequence). J lost 1 base, V lost 0 bases, and 3 bases had no gene match. The CDR3 nucleotides are TGCAGTGCTAGAGACCCGACAGGGGGGAACACTGAAGCTTTCTTT. Translated, it gives CSARDPTGGNTEAFF.

There are many counts of this clonotype. One end of the junction does not line up with germline, which may come from a read error. The chain couples TRBV5-1 to TRBJ2-5; D unclear. CDR1 and CDR2 (germline): SGHRS, YFSETQ. This CDR3 has 13 residues. The CDR3 is CASSLAPQETQYF. The CDR3 coding sequence is TGTGCCAGCAGCTTAGCACCGCAAGAGACCCAGTACTTC.

This clonotype was counted between two and nine times. The rearrangement links TRBV5-1 to TRBJ2-1; no reliable D call. In germline, CDR1 is SGHRS, CDR2 YFSETQ. V gave up 5 bases and J gave up 8 bases, with 8 bases separating them. There are 11 residues in the CDR3. The CDR3 coding sequence is TGCGCCAGCAGGTCCAGCGATGAGCAGTTCTTC. Its protein is CASRSSDEQFF.

The table lists this clonotype with a count of one. The gene calls are TRBV7-6 and TRBJ1-4, with 7 bases matching TRBD1. CDR3 length: 16 residues. The germline gives CDR1 SGHVS, CDR2 FNYEAQ. The J segment lost 3 bases and the V segment lost 6 bases, leaving 10 bases of the junction unmatched. The chain's CDR3 is CASSYMTGTANEKLFF. The CDR3 DNA follows: TGTGCCAGCAGTTATATGACAGGGACCGCTAATGAAAAACTGTTTTTT.

This sequence joins TRBV4-3 and TRBJ1-4; perhaps TRBD1 as D (5 bases). Germline V gene data show CDR1 as LGHNA and CDR2 as YSLEER. V lost 0 bases, J lost 3 bases, and 20 bases lay in between. The CDR3 has 19 residues. Here the CDR3 reads CASSQDRGWPLQANEKLFF. The CDR3 coding sequence is TGCGCCAGCAGCCAAGATAGGGGCTGGCCTTTGCAGGCTAATGAAAAACTGTTTTTT.

This clonotype has ten or more counts. V and J are TRBV29-1 and TRBJ2-6; D gene uncertain. This CDR3 is 14 amino acids long. CDR1 SQVTM and CDR2 ANQGSEA come from the germline V gene. V gave up 4 bases and J gave up 0 bases, with 7 bases separating them. The CDR3 DNA is TGCAGCGTTGGCCAACACTCTGGGGCCAACGTCCTGACTTTC. This codes for CSVGQHSGANVLTF.

The chain is built from TRBV5-1 and TRBJ2-5; D might be TRBD1 or TRBD2, each matching 5 bases. This CDR3 has 17 amino acids. V lost 4 bases to trimming and J lost 0 bases, with 19 bases between them. Germline V lookup: CDR1 SGHRS, CDR2 YFSETQ. The CDR3 sequence: CASSHGELSGHQETQYF. The CDR3 DNA reads TGCGCCAGCAGCCACGGGGAACTCTCGGGGCACCAAGAGACCCAGTACTTC.

The chain couples TRBV29-1 to TRBJ1-2, with D perhaps matching TRBD1 (5 bases). This CDR3 contains 13 residues. Germline V gives CDR1 SQVTM, CDR2 ANQGSEA. V lost 3 bases, J lost 2 bases, and 10 bases lay in between. This chain's CDR3 is CSVEDGTNYGYTF. In DNA form, the CDR3 reads TGCAGCGTTGAGGACGGGACCAACTATGGCTACACCTTC.

The rearrangement uses TRBV20-1 and TRBJ2-1, with 7 nucleotides matching TRBD2. The CDR3 loop spans 13 amino acids. Germline CDR1 and CDR2: DFQATT and SNEGSKA (reference sequence). The CDR3 loop is CSARGSDYNEQFF. The DNA of the CDR3 is TGCAGCGCGCGGGGGAGCGATTACAATGAGCAGTTCTTC.

The DNA for the CDR3 is TGTGCCAGCAGCCTAGGGACAGGGGGGGTCTATGGCTACACCTTC. Translated: CASSLGTGGVYGYTF. V usage is TRBV7-9 and J usage is TRBJ1-2; TRBD1 agrees at 11 bases. Losses at the gene ends were 5 bases for V and 4 bases for J; bases not matched to a gene: 6. Germline CDR1 and CDR2: SEHNR and FQNEAQ (reference sequence). The CDR3 extends over 15 amino acids.

The chain recombines TRBV21-1 with TRBJ1-2. TRBV21-1 is a documented pseudogene. This CDR3 is 15 amino acids long. CDR3 coding DNA: TGTGCCAGCAGCAAAAAAGGCGAAGGAGGCTATGGCTACACCTTC. It is translated as CASSKKGEGGYGYTF.

As regards this clonotype: The junction does not match germline at one end; this may be a read error. This chain joins TRBV18 and TRBJ1-1; no firm D call. Germline V CDR1 and CDR2: KGHSH, LQKENI. The CDR3 spans 14 residues. The CDR3 region is CASSPLHQNTETFF. In DNA form, the CDR3 reads TGTGCCAGCTCACCACTTCACCAGAACACTGAAACTTTCTTT.

This clonotype was seen only a few times. The chain has TRBV2 and TRBJ2-5; D not certain. This CDR3 contains 13 residues. Per germline, CDR1 SNHLY and CDR2 FYNNEI. Between the trimmed V and J ends, which lost 2 bases and 1 base, there was a span of 5 bases. The CDR3 is CASSEYIQETQYF. The CDR3 DNA sequence: TGTGCCAGCAGTGAATACATCCAAGAGACCCAGTACTTC.

This clonotype has only a few counts. The chain combines TRBV20-1 with TRBJ2-5; D might be TRBD1 (6 bases). The CDR3 is 13 amino acids. V was cut by 3 bases and J by 5 bases, with 13 bases left in between. Germline V gene data show CDR1 as DFQATT and CDR2 as SNEGSKA (reference sequence). CDR3 nucleotides: TGCAGTGCTAGCCCTCAGGGGCGGGAGACCCAGTACTTC. This translates into CSASPQGRETQYF.

V usage is TRBV12-3 or TRBV12-4 and J usage is TRBJ2-3, with 8 positions matching TRBD1. The CDR3 has 13 residues. J gave up 4 bases and V 10 bases, and 7 bases lay outside the gene matches. The CDR3 is CATGQGMADTQYF. In DNA form, the CDR3 reads TGTGCCACCGGACAGGGAATGGCAGATACGCAGTATTTT.

This clonotype was seen a handful of times. Germline and junction disagree at one end, which may indicate a read error. V gene TRBV20-1 combines with J gene TRBJ2-5, with a tentative D call TRBD1 (6 bases). The CDR3 is 12 amino acids. Germline V gene sequence: CDR1 DFQATT, CDR2 SNEGSKA (reference sequence). In DNA, the CDR3 is TGCAGTGCTTCGGACAGACAAGAGACCCGGTACTTC. This codes for CSASDRQETRYF.

This clonotype was observed a handful of times. The chain joins TRBV7-9 to TRBJ2-1, with D unresolved. The CDR3 has 12 amino acids. V lost 0 bases, J lost 10 bases, and 7 bases lay in between. Germline CDR1 and CDR2: SEHNR and FQNEAQ (reference sequence). CDR3 sequence reads: CASSLALTEQFF. The CDR3 DNA reads TGTGCCAGCAGCTTAGCGTTGACCGAGCAGTTCTTC.

Only a few counts were recorded for this clonotype. This rearrangement joins TRBV28 to TRBJ2-1, with D uncertain. The CDR3 covers 17 residues. Trimming stripped 5 bases from V and 7 bases from J, with 24 bases between. Germline V gene data show CDR1 as MDHEN and CDR2 as SYDVKM. The CDR3 bases are TGTGCCAGCAGTCCCCTTCACCCGACGAGAACCAGGAATGAGCAGTTCTTC. Amino acids: CASSPLHPTRTRNEQFF.